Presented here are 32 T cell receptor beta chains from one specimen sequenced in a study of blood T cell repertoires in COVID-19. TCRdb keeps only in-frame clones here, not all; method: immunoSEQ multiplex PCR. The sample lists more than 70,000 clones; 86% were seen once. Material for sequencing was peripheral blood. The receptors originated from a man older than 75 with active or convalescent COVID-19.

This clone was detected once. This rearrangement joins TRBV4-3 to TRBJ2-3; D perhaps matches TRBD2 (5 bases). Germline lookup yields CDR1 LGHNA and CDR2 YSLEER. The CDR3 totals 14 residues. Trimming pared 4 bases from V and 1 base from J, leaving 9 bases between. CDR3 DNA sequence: TGCGCCAGCAGCCGAGGGCTTCGCACAGATACGCAGTATTTT. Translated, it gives CASSRGLRTDTQYF.

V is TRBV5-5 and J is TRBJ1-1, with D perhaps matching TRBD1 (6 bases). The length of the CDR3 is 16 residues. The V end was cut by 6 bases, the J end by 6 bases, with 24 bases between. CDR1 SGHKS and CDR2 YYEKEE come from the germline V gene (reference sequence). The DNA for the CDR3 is TGTGCCAGCACCCTATCAGGGGAAAAGAGTTTCGCTGAAGCTTTCTTT. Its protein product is CASTLSGEKSFAEAFF. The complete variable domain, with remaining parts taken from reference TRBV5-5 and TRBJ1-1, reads DAGVTQSPTHLIKTRGQQVTLRCSPISGHKSVSWYQQVLGQGPQFIFQYYEKEERGRGNFPDRFSARQFPNYSSELNVNALLLGDSALYLCASTLSGEKSFAEAFFGQGTRLTVV.

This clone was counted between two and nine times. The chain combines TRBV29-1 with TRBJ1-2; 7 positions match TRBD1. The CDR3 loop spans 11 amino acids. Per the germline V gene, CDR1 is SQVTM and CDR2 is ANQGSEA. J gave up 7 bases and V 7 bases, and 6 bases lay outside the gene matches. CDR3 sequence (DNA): TGCAGCGGAGACAGGGTTAGTGGCTACACCTTC. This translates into CSGDRVSGYTF.

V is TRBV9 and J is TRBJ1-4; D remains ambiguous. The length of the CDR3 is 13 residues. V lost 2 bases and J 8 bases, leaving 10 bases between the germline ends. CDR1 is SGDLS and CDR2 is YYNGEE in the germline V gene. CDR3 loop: CASSVLSGEKLFF. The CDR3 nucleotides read TGTGCCAGCAGCGTTTTGTCGGGGGAAAAACTGTTTTTT.

The CDR3 nucleotides are TGTGCCAGTGGACAACAGAAGAACACTGAAGCTTTCTTT. Its protein product is CASGQQKNTEAFF. The chain employs TRBV19 and TRBJ1-1; D possibly corresponds to TRBD1 (5 bases). CDR1 LNHDA and CDR2 SQIVND come from the germline V gene (reference sequence). The CDR3 loop spans 13 amino acids. Trimming took 8 bases from V and 1 from J, leaving 11 bases between them.

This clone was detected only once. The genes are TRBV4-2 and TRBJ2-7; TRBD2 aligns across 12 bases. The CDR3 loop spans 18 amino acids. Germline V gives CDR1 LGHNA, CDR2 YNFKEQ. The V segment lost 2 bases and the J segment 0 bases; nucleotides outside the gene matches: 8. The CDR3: CASSQTRTSGASSYEQYF. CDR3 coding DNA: TGTGCCAGCAGCCAAACCCGGACTAGCGGGGCGAGCTCCTACGAGCAGTACTTC.

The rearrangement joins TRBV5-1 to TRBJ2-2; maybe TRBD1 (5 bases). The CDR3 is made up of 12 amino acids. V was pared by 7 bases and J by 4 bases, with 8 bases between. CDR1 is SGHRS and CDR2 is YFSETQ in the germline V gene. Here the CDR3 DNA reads TGCGCCAGCCGTCAGGGCACCGGGGAGCTGTTTTTT. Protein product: CASRQGTGELFF. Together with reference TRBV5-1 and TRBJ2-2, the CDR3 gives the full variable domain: KAGVTQTPRYLIKTRGQQVTLSCSPISGHRSVSWYQQTPGQGLQFLFEYFSETQRNKGNFPGRFSGRQFSNSRSEMNVSTLELGDSALYLCASRQGTGELFFGEGSRLTVL.

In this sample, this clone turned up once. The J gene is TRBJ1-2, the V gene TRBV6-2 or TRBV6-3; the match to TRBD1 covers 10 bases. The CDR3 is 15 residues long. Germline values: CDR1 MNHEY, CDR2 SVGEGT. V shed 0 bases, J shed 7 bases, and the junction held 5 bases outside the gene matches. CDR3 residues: CASSYSTTGGSGYTF. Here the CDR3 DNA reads TGTGCCAGCAGTTACTCGACGACAGGGGGCTCTGGCTACACCTTC.

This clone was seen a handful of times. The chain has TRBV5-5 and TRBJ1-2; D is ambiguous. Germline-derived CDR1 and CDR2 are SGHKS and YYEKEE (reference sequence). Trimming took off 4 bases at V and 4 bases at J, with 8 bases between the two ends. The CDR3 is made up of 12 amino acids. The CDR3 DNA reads TGTGCCAGCAGCGCTTCCGGCTATGGCTACACCTTC. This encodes CASSASGYGYTF. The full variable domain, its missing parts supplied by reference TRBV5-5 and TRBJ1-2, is DAGVTQSPTHLIKTRGQQVTLRCSPISGHKSVSWYQQVLGQGPQFIFQYYEKEERGRGNFPDRFSARQFPNYSSELNVNALLLGDSALYLCASSASGYGYTFGSGTRLTVV.

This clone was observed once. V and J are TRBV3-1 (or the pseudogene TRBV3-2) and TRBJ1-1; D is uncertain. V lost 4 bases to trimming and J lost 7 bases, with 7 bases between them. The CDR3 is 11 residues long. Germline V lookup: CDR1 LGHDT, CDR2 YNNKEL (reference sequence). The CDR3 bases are TGTGCCAGCAGCCTCTCCGGTGAAGCTTTCTTT. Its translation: CASSLSGEAFF.

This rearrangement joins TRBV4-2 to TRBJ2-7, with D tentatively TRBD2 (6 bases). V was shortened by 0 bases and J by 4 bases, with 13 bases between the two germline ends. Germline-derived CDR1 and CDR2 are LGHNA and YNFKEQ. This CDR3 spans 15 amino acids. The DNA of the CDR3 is TGTGCCAGCAGCCAAGATAGTGGGCTAGCGTACGAGCAGTACTTC. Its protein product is CASSQDSGLAYEQYF.

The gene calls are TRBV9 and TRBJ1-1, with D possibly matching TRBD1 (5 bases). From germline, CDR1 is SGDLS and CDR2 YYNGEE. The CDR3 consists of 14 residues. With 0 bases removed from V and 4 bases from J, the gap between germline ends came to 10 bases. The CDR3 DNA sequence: TGTGCCAGCAGCGTAGCGGGGGTGGGCACTGAAGCTTTCTTT. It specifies CASSVAGVGTEAFF.

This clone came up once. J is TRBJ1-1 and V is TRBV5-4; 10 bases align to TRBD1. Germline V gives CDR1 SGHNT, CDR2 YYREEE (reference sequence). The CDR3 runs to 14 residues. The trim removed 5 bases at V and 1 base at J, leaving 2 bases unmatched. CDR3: CASRGQGGNTEAFF. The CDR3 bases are TGTGCCAGCAGAGGACAGGGGGGGAACACTGAAGCTTTCTTT.

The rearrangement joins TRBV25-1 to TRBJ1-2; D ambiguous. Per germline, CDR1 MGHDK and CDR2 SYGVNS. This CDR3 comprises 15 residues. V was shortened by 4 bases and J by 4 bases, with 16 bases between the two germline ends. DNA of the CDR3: TGTGCCAGCAGTGCCTCTCGGGGAGCCCGCTATGGCTACACCTTC. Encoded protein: CASSASRGARYGYTF.

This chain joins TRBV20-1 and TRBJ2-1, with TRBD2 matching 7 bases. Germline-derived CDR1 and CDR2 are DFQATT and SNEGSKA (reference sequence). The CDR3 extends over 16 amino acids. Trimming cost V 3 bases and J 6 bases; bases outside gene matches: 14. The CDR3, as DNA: TGCAGTGCTAGTAGGCTAGCGGCCTCCCGCGTCAATGAGCAGTTCTTC. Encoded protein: CSASRLAASRVNEQFF.

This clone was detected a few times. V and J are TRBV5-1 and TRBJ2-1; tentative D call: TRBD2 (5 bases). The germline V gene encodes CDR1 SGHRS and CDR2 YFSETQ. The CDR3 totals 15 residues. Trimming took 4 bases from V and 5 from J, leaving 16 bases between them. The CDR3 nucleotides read TGCGCCAGCAGCCCCAGCCGGAGGATAAACAATGAGCAGTTCTTC. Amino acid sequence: CASSPSRRINNEQFF.

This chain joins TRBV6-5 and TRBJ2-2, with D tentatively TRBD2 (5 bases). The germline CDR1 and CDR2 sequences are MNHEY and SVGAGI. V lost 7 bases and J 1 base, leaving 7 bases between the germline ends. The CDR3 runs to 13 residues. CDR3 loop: CASIRGNTGELFF. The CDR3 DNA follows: TGTGCCAGCATCCGGGGGAACACCGGGGAGCTGTTTTTT.

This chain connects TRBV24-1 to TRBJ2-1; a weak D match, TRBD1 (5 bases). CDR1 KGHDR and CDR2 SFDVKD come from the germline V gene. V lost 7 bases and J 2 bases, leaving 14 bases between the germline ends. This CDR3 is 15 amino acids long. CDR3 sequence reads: CATSKGLGPYNEQFF. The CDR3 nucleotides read TGTGCCACCAGCAAGGGGTTAGGCCCCTACAATGAGCAGTTCTTC.

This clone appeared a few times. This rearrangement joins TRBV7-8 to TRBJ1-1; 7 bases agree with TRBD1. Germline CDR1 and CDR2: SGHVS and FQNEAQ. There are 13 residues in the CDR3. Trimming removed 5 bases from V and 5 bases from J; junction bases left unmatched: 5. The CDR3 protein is CASSRQGMTEAFF. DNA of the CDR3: TGTGCCAGCAGCCGACAGGGCATGACTGAAGCTTTCTTT.

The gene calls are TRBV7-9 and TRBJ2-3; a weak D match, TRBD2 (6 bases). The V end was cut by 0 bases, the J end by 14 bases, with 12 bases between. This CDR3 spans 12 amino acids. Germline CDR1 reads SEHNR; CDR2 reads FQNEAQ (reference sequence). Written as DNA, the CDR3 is TGTGCCAGCAGCTTAGCGACTAGTATAGGGTATTTT. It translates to CASSLATSIGYF.

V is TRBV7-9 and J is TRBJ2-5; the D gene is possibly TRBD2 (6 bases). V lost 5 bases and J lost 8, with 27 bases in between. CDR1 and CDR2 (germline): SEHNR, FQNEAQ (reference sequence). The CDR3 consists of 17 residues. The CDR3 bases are TGTGCCAGCAGCCCTCAGACTAGTCCGTTCGGGCGGCGAACCCAGTACTTC. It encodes CASSPQTSPFGRRTQYF.

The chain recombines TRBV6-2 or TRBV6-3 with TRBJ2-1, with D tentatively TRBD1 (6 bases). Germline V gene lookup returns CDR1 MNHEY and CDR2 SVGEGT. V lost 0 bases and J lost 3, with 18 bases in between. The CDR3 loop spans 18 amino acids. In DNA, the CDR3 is TGTGCCAGCAGTTACTCTTCCAGATGGGACACCTACTACAATGAGCAGTTCTTC. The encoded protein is CASSYSSRWDTYYNEQFF.

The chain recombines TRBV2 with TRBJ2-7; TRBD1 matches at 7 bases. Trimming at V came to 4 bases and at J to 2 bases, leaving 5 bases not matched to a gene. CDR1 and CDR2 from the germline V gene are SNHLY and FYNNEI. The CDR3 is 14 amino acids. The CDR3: CASSVGTAAYEQYF. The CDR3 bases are TGTGCCAGCAGTGTCGGGACAGCAGCCTACGAGCAGTACTTC.

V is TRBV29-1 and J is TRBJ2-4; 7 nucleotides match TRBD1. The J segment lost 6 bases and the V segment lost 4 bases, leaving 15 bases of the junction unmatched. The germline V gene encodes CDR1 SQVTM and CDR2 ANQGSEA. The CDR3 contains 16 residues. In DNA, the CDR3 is TGCAGCGTTGGCCGAACAGGAGACAGGGCGCGAAACATTCAGTACTTC. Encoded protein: CSVGRTGDRARNIQYF.

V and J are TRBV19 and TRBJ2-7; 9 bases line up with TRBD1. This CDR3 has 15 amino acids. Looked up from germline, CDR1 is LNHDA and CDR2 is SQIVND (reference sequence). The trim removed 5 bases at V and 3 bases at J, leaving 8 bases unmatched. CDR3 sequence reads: CASSFKGTGFYEQYF. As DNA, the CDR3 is TGTGCCAGTAGTTTCAAAGGGACAGGGTTCTACGAGCAGTACTTC.

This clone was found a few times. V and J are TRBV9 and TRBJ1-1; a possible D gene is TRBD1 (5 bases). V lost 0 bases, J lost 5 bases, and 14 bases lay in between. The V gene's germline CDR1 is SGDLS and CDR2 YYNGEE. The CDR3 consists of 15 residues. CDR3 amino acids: CASSVDARVGTEAFF. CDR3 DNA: TGTGCCAGCAGCGTAGACGCCAGGGTGGGTACTGAAGCTTTCTTT.

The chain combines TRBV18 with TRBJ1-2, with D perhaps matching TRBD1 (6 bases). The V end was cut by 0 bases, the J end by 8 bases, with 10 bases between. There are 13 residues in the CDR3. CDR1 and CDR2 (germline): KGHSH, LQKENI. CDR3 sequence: CASSPPTGIGYTF. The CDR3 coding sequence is TGTGCCAGCTCACCACCTACAGGGATCGGCTACACCTTC.

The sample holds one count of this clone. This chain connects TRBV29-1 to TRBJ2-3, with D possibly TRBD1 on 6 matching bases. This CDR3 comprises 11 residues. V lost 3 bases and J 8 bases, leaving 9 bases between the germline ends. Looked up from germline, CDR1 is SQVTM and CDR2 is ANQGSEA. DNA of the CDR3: TGCAGCGTTGAGACAGGACGTACGCAGTATTTT. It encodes CSVETGRTQYF.

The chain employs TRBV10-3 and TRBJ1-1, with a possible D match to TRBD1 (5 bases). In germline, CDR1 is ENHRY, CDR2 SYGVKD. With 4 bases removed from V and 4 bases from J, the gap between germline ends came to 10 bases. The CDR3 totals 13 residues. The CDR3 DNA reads TGTGCCATCAGTGGCAGGGAGGGCACTGAAGCTTTCTTT. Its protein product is CAISGREGTEAFF.

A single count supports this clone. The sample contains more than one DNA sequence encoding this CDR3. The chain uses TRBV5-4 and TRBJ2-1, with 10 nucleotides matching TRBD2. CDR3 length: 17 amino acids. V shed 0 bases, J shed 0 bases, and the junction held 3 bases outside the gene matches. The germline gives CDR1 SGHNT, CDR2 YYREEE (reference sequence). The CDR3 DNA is TGTGCCAGCAGCTTGGGGACTAGCGGAAGCTCCTACAATGAGCAGTTCTTC. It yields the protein CASSLGTSGSSYNEQFF.

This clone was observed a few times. DNA for the CDR3: TGTGCCAGCAGTGAAAGGGGCGTCACTGAAGCTTTCTTT. It codes for CASSERGVTEAFF. The rearrangement joins TRBV6-1 to TRBJ1-1, with a possible D match to TRBD1 (5 bases). CDR1 is MNHNS, CDR2 SASEGT, per germline. The CDR3 contains 13 residues. The V gene lost 2 bases and the J gene lost 4 bases, with 8 bases spanning the gap.

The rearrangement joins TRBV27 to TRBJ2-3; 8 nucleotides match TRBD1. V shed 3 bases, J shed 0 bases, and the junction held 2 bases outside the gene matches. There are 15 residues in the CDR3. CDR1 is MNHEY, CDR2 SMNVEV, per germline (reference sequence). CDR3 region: CASSLTGASTDTQYF. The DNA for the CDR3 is TGTGCCAGCAGTTTGACAGGGGCTAGCACAGATACGCAGTATTTT.